These 11 T cell receptor beta chains originate from one sample sequenced in a study of blood T cells in healthy people across ages. A second PCR of roughly 6 to 12 cycles used a sample-barcoded 5' primer and a J-beta primer mix. Each CDR3 protein is one row after TCRdb ran MiXCR on the 5' RACE reads. The data contain approximately 800,000 distinct CDR3 sequences, about 42% of them singletons. Sequencing was carried out using blood. These receptor sequences come from an elderly man in good health.

V usage is TRBV7-2 and J usage is TRBJ2-7; D remains ambiguous. The CDR3 has 17 amino acids. Trimming shortened V by 1 base and J by 0 bases, and 16 bases separated the two germline ends. Per germline, CDR1 SGHTA and CDR2 FQGNSA. The CDR3 is CASSLDRQTYSSYEQYF. DNA for the CDR3: TGTGCCAGCAGCTTAGATCGGCAAACCTACAGCTCCTACGAGCAGTACTTC.

The count of this clonotype is one. The genes are TRBV29-1 and TRBJ2-5; 8 nucleotides agree with TRBD1. The length of the CDR3 is 13 residues. Germline trimming cut 5 bases from V and 1 base from J; bases unmatched to any gene: 3. Germline lookup yields CDR1 SQVTM and CDR2 ANQGSEA. The CDR3: CSVKDRAQETQYF. The CDR3 DNA reads as TGCAGCGTTAAGGACAGGGCCCAAGAGACCCAGTACTTC.

This clonotype occurred a few times. The chain carries TRBV19 and TRBJ2-7; D gene uncertain. Germline lookup yields CDR1 LNHDA and CDR2 SQIVND (reference sequence). V was trimmed by 10 bases and J by 0 bases, leaving 10 bases between them. CDR3 length equals 12 residues. CDR3 amino acids: CATHSDSYEQYF. In DNA form, the CDR3 reads TGTGCCACCCACTCGGACTCCTACGAGCAGTACTTC.

V gene TRBV12-3 or TRBV12-4 combines with J gene TRBJ1-5, with no clear D. Trimming pared 5 bases from V and 6 bases from J, leaving 11 bases between. There are 13 residues in the CDR3. CDR3 nucleotide sequence: TGTGCCAGCAGTCCAGGTGACGGTCAGCCCCAGCATTTT. This sequence encodes CASSPGDGQPQHF.

This clonotype was counted between two and nine times. This chain connects TRBV7-3 to TRBJ2-1; TRBD2 is a possible D gene (6 bases). Germline CDR1 is SGHTA and CDR2 is FQGTGA. Trimming removed 2 bases from V and 1 base from J, with 12 bases in between. The CDR3 has 16 amino acids. CDR3 protein: CASSLAGRISYNEQFF. For the CDR3, the DNA is TGTGCCAGCAGCTTAGCCGGGAGAATTTCCTACAATGAGCAGTTCTTC.

This chain joins TRBV20-1 and TRBJ2-1, with TRBD1 matching over 7 bases. V trimming: 0 bases; J trimming: 5 bases; junction bases outside the gene matches: 7. Germline CDR1 is DFQATT and CDR2 is SNEGSKA (reference sequence). The CDR3 has 15 amino acids. The CDR3 bases are TGCAGTGCTAGAGACGGCAGGGGGTCAGACAATGAGCAGTTCTTC. It translates to CSARDGRGSDNEQFF.

This chain connects TRBV15 to TRBJ2-7; 8 bases are a match to TRBD2. This CDR3 is 18 amino acids long. After removal of 0 bases from V and 2 bases from J, the junction contained 12 bases not matched to a gene. The germline CDR1 and CDR2 sequences are LNHNV and YYDKDF (reference sequence). CDR3 sequence: CATSRDPQTSGKTYEQYF. DNA for the CDR3: TGTGCCACCAGCAGAGATCCCCAAACTAGCGGAAAAACCTACGAGCAGTACTTC.

Note on this clonotype: A read error is possible here, since a much larger clone lies one base away. The gene calls are TRBV7-9 and TRBJ2-1; D uncertain. Trimming stripped 10 bases from V and 8 bases from J, with 15 bases between. CDR1 is SEHNR and CDR2 is FQNEAQ in the germline V gene (reference sequence). The CDR3 covers 12 residues. The CDR3 DNA follows: TGTGCCACCTTTCGGCCCGTCGATGAGCAGTTCTTC. Its translation is CATFRPVDEQFF.

V gene TRBV12-3 or TRBV12-4 combines with J gene TRBJ1-4; a possible D gene is TRBD1 (5 bases). The CDR3 extends over 15 amino acids. V was cut by 3 bases and J by 5 bases, with 13 bases left in between. The CDR3: CASSFFQGRNEKLFF. The CDR3, as DNA: TGTGCCAGCAGTTTTTTTCAGGGAAGAAATGAAAAACTGTTTTTT.

The rearrangement uses TRBV12-3 or TRBV12-4 and TRBJ1-5; D might be TRBD1 (6 bases). This CDR3 spans 13 amino acids. Trimming shortened V by 7 bases and J by 3 bases, and 10 bases separated the two germline ends. This CDR3 is CASTQGTNQPQHF. The CDR3 DNA is TGTGCCAGCACCCAGGGGACCAATCAGCCCCAGCATTTT.

The V gene is TRBV15, the J gene TRBJ1-2; D is undetermined. The CDR3 sequence is 13 residues long. Germline CDR1 reads LNHNV; CDR2 reads YYDKDF (reference sequence). Deletions cut 0 bases from V and 4 bases from J, with 6 bases between. CDR3 coding DNA: TGTGCCACCAGCAGAGATTCCGTCTATGGCTACACCTTC. Its translation: CATSRDSVYGYTF.